What follows are 9 T cell receptor beta chains derived from one specimen sequenced in a study of CD8 T cells in Susac syndrome. RNA, at roughly 0.5 to 1 ug, was reverse transcribed with random hexamers. TCRdb used MiXCR to reprocess the immunoSEQ multiplex PCR reads, holding one entry per CDR3 protein. In the table there are 180,000 or so distinct CDR3 sequences, around 94% of which are singletons. Material: CD4+ T cells from PBMCs. The source of these receptors is a human donor in good health.

The CDR3 is CATSISGPSYNEQFF. The CDR3 region has the DNA TGTGCCACCAGCATATCAGGGCCTTCCTACAATGAGCAGTTCTTC. The rearrangement joins TRBV15 to TRBJ2-1; TRBD1 is a possible D gene (5 bases). Germline V lookup: CDR1 LNHNV, CDR2 YYDKDF (reference sequence). There are 15 residues in the CDR3. V lost 4 bases to trimming and J lost 1 base, with 11 bases between them.

The CDR3: CASSPGHHTEAFF. CDR3 bases: TGTGCCAGCAGCCCGGGACACCACACTGAAGCTTTCTTT. The chain joins TRBV7-2 to TRBJ1-1, with D tentatively TRBD1 (6 bases). The V end was cut by 5 bases, the J end by 3 bases, with 10 bases between. This CDR3 contains 13 residues. Germline assignment: CDR1 SGHTA and CDR2 FQGNSA.

The chain is built from TRBV15 and TRBJ2-1; D is perhaps TRBD1 or TRBD2 (5 bases each). Trimming took off 0 bases at V and 4 bases at J, with 10 bases between the two ends. Germline V lookup: CDR1 LNHNV, CDR2 YYDKDF (reference sequence). The length of the CDR3 is 15 residues. CDR3 residues: CATSRELGVYNEQFF. CDR3 coding DNA: TGTGCCACCAGCAGAGAATTGGGGGTGTACAATGAGCAGTTCTTC.

The gene calls are TRBV28 and TRBJ2-5; D is unresolved. The CDR3 totals 14 residues. Germline assignment: CDR1 MDHEN and CDR2 SYDVKM. The V gene lost 5 bases and the J gene lost 1 base, with 11 bases spanning the gap. The CDR3 protein is CASSRLVSQETQYF. Written as DNA, the CDR3 is TGTGCCAGCAGTCGACTGGTGTCCCAAGAGACCCAGTACTTC.

The chain uses TRBV20-1 and TRBJ2-7; tentative D call: TRBD2 (6 bases). The CDR3 contains 14 residues. V was clipped by 6 bases and J by 0 bases, with 15 bases between them. Germline V CDR1 and CDR2: DFQATT, SNEGSKA (reference sequence). Here the CDR3 reads CSAHPGELSYEQYF. For the CDR3, the DNA is TGCAGTGCCCACCCGGGGGAACTCTCCTACGAGCAGTACTTC.

V is TRBV20-1 and J is TRBJ2-2; D is perhaps TRBD1 (6 bases). CDR1 and CDR2 from the germline V gene are DFQATT and SNEGSKA (reference sequence). CDR3 length: 13 amino acids. V was cut by 5 bases and J by 7 bases, with 14 bases left in between. The CDR3 nucleotides are TGCAGTGCTGACAGGAATGGGGACGGGGAGCTGTTTTTT. Translated, it gives CSADRNGDGELFF.

The V and J genes are TRBV18 and TRBJ2-3; D is unclear. The CDR3 is 15 amino acids. The V end lost 0 bases, the J end lost 0 bases, and 7 bases lay between the germline ends. The germline V gene encodes CDR1 KGHSH and CDR2 LQKENI. The CDR3, as DNA: TGTGCCAGCTCACCACCGGCCAGAAGCACAGATACGCAGTATTTT. Protein sequence: CASSPPARSTDTQYF.

The gene calls are TRBV5-4 and TRBJ1-1; 11 nucleotides match TRBD1. CDR1 is SGHNT and CDR2 is YYREEE in the germline V gene (reference sequence). V lost 5 bases to trimming and J lost 0 bases; unmatched junction nucleotides: 9. The CDR3 runs 17 residues. The DNA for the CDR3 is TGTGCCAGCAGTTCCTTAGGACAGGGGGCTATGAACACTGAAGCTTTCTTT. This codes for CASSSLGQGAMNTEAFF.

This chain uses TRBV14 with TRBJ2-1; weak D call: TRBD1 (6 bases). V lost 5 bases to trimming and J lost 4 bases, with 9 bases between them. In germline, CDR1 is SGHDN, CDR2 FVKESK. This CDR3 region has 13 residues. The CDR3 coding sequence is TGTGCCAGCAGCTGGACAGCGTACAATGAGCAGTTCTTC. It yields the protein CASSWTAYNEQFF.